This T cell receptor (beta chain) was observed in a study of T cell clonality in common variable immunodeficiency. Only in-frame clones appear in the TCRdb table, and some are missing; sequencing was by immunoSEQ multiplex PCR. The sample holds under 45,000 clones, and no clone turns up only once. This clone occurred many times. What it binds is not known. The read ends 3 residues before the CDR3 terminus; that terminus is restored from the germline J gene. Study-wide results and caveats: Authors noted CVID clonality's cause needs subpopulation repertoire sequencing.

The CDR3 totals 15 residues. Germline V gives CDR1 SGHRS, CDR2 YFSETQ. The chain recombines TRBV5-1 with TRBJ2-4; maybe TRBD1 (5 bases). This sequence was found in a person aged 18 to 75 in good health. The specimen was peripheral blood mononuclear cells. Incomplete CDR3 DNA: TGCGCCAGCAGGATCGAGTGGGGCAGCAACTATGGT. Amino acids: CASRIEWGSNYG. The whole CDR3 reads CASRIEWGSNYGQYF. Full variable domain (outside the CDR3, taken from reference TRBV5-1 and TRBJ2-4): KAGVTQTPRYLIKTRGQQVTLSCSPISGHRSVSWYQQTPGQGLQFLFEYFSETQRNKGNFPGRFSGRQFSNSRSEMNVSTLELGDSALYLCASRIEWGSNYGQYFGAGTRLSVL.